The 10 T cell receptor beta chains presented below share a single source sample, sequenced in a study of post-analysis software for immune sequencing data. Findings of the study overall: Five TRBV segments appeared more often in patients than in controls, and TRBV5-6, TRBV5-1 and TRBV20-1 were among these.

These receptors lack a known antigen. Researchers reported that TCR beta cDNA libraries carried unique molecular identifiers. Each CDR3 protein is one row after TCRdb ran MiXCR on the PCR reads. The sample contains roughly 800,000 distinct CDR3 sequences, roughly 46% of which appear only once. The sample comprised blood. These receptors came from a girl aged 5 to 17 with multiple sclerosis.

CDR3 residues: CASSLDSHRGENDGYTF. The CDR3, as DNA: TGTGCCAGCAGCCTGGATAGTCACAGGGGCGAGAATGATGGCTACACCTTC. The V call is TRBV7-9, the J call TRBJ1-2; 7 bases agree with TRBD1. The CDR3 contains 17 residues. The V and J ends lost 5 bases and 6 bases, in that order; junction bases with no gene match: 18. Germline CDR1 is SEHNR and CDR2 is FQNEAQ (reference sequence).

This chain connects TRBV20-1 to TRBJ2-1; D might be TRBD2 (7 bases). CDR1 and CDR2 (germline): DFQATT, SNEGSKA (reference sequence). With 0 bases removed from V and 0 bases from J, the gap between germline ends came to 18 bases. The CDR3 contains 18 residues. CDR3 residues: CSARDLPRAGASYNEQFF. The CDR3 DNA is TGCAGTGCTAGAGACCTCCCCCGGGCGGGGGCCTCCTACAATGAGCAGTTCTTC.

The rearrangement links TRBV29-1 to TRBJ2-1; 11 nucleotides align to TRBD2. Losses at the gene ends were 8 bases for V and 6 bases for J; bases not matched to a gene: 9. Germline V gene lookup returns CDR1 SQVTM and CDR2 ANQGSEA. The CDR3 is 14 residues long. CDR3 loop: CSFLAGGPSNEQFF. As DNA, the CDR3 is TGCAGCTTCTTAGCGGGAGGGCCCTCCAATGAGCAGTTCTTC.

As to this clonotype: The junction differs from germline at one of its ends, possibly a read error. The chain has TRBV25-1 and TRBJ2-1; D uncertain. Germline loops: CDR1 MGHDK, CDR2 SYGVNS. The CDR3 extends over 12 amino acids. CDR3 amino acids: CATSKDYNEQFF. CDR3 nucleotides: TGTGCCACCAGTAAGGACTACAATGAGCAGTTCTTC.

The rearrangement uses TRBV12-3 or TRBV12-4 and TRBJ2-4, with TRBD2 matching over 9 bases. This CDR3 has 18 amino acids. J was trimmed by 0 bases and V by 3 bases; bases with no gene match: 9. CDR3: CASSFLAGDSVAKNIQYF. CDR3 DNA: TGTGCCAGCAGTTTCTTAGCGGGAGATTCCGTAGCCAAAAACATTCAGTACTTC.

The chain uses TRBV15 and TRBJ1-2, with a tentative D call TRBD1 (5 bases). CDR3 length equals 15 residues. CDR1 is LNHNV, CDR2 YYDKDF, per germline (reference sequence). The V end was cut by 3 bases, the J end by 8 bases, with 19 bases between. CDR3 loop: CATSRGRRAGSGYTF. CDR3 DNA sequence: TGTGCCACCAGCAGGGGTCGGAGGGCAGGGAGCGGCTACACCTTC.

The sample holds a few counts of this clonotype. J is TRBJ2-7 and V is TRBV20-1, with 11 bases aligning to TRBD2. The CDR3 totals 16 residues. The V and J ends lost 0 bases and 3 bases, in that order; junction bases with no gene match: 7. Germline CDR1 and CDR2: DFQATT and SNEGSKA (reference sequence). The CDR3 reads CSARDSSGTSGYEQYF. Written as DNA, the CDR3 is TGCAGTGCTAGAGATTCGTCTGGGACTAGCGGCTACGAGCAGTACTTC.

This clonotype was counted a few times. CDR3: CASSQEESGSGWTEAFF. The CDR3 coding sequence is TGCGCCAGCAGCCAAGAAGAATCCGGGTCAGGTTGGACTGAAGCTTTCTTT. The chain recombines TRBV4-3 with TRBJ1-1; D is uncertain. Trimming cost V 0 bases and J 5 bases, with 19 bases left between them. The germline V gene encodes CDR1 LGHNA and CDR2 YSLEER. This CDR3 has 17 residues.

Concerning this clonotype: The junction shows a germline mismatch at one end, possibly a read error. CDR3 loop: CSVRLRLASNEQVF. The CDR3, as DNA: TGCAGCGTTCGATTAAGACTAGCGAGCAATGAGCAGGTCTTC. The V call is TRBV29-1, the J call TRBJ2-1, with TRBD2 identical over 8 bases. Germline CDR1 SQVTM, CDR2 ANQGSEA. This CDR3 is 14 amino acids long.

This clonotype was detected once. In nucleotides, the CDR3 is TGCGCCAGCAAGGATGCGAGCTCTGGGGCCAACGTCCTGACTTTC. It specifies CASKDASSGANVLTF. V usage is TRBV5-1 and J usage is TRBJ2-6; no clear D. V lost 6 bases and J lost 0, with 10 bases in between. The CDR3 length is 15 residues. The germline CDR1 and CDR2 sequences are SGHRS and YFSETQ.